This TCR beta chain stems from a study of blood T cell repertoires in COVID-19. Across the study: Italy, Spain and the United States were the sources of the convalescent and acute COVID-19 samples.

V was trimmed by 11 bases and J by 8 bases, leaving 10 bases between them. The CDR3 has 10 residues. Germline V lookup: CDR1 MNHNY, CDR2 SVGAGI (reference sequence). Authors' methods: Reference gene primer amplification yielded estimated nucleated cell counts. The table came from immunoSEQ multiplex PCR; TCRdb's copy has only in-frame clones and leaves some out. V and J calls and clone size are copied from that table; D and trimming were computed from the DNA. This sample has about 38,000 clones; around 84% occur once, and the top ten carry over 1.5%. This sequence joins TRBV6-6 and TRBJ2-1, with a weak D call TRBD2 (5 bases). The specimen sequenced was peripheral blood. This receptor was identified in a man aged 55 to 70 with COVID-19, enrolled during active disease. The DNA of the CDR3 is TGTGCCTCTCTCGGGGATGAGCAGTTCTTC. As protein: CASLGDEQFF.